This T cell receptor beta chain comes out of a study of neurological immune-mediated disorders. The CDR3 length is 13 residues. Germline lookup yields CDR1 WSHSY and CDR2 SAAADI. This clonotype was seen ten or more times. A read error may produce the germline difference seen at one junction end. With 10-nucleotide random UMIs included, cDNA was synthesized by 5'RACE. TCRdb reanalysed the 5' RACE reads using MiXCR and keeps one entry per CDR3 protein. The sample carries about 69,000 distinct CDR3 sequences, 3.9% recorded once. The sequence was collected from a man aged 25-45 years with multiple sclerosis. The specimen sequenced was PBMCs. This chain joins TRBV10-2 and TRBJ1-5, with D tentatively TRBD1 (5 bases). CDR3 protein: CASSESRGGDQNF. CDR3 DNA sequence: TGCGCCAGCAGTGAGTCCCGGGGGGGGGACCAGAATTTT.